Below are 32 T cell receptor beta chains sequenced from a single sample in a study of cytomegalovirus exposure and HLA in healthy donors. This PCR relied on a set of 60 Vbeta primers and 13 Jbeta primers. Assay used: immunoSEQ multiplex PCR; TCRdb lists only in-frame clones, some missing. This sample has about 200,000 clones, with 70% to 90% found just once. Sequences were obtained from PBMCs. These receptors were obtained from a woman aged 30 to 39 in good health and CMV-seronegative.

This chain joins TRBV5-4 and TRBJ1-1; D is uncertain. The germline V gene encodes CDR1 SGHNT and CDR2 YYREEE (reference sequence). V lost 4 bases, J lost 5 bases, and 15 bases lay in between. This CDR3 contains 14 residues. The CDR3 is CASSQGVWQTEAFF. Here the CDR3 DNA reads TGTGCCAGCAGCCAAGGAGTTTGGCAGACTGAAGCTTTCTTT.

The chain uses TRBV7-2 and TRBJ2-2; 7 bases fit TRBD1. The CDR3 covers 14 residues. Looked up from germline, CDR1 is SGHTA and CDR2 is FQGNSA. V gave up 3 bases and J gave up 4 bases; unmatched junction bases: 2. CDR3 loop: CASSFAGGTGELFF. CDR3 coding DNA: TGTGCCAGCAGCTTCGCAGGGGGCACCGGGGAGCTGTTTTTT.

In this sample, this clone turned up once. This chain links TRBV11-2 with TRBJ2-1; no clear D. Per the germline V gene, CDR1 is SGHAT and CDR2 is FQNNGV. This CDR3 comprises 15 residues. The ends were cut back, 0 bases at V and 2 bases at J, with 8 bases in the middle. The CDR3 spells CASSLDVAAYNEQFF. Written as DNA, the CDR3 is TGTGCCAGCAGCTTAGATGTGGCGGCCTACAATGAGCAGTTCTTC.

In nucleotides, the CDR3 is TGTGCCAGCAGCAGCCCGAAGGATAAGCGGGACGAGGTAGGCACAGATACGCAGTATTTT. Its translation is CASSSPKDKRDEVGTDTQYF. This chain joins TRBV21-1 and TRBJ2-3; TRBD2 was called by the table and not checked on the DNA. TRBV21-1 is marked as a pseudogene. The length of the CDR3 is 20 residues.

The chain employs TRBV5-1 and TRBJ1-4, with a weak D call TRBD1 (6 bases). V lost 4 bases, J lost 6 bases, and 19 bases lay in between. The CDR3 is 16 amino acids. CDR1 SGHRS and CDR2 YFSETQ come from the germline V gene. CDR3 region: CASSPGSGGRHEKLFF. The CDR3, as DNA: TGCGCCAGCAGCCCTGGGTCGGGGGGGCGGCATGAAAAACTGTTTTTT.

This clone turned up a few times. The chain has TRBV5-1 and TRBJ2-2; no reliable D call. Germline V gene data show CDR1 as SGHRS and CDR2 as YFSETQ. The CDR3 contains 16 residues. V was cut by 4 bases and J by 0 bases, with 13 bases left in between. The CDR3 loop reads CASSKSLPANTGELFF. The CDR3 nucleotides read TGCGCCAGCAGCAAAAGCCTTCCCGCGAACACCGGGGAGCTGTTTTTT.

The rearrangement links TRBV6-1 to TRBJ2-1, with 13 bases fitting TRBD2. V lost 2 bases to trimming and J lost 9 bases; unmatched junction nucleotides: 19. The CDR3 extends over 20 amino acids. Germline V CDR1 and CDR2: MNHNS, SASEGT. CDR3 loop: CASSESLGWTSGGKGSEQFF. CDR3 coding DNA: TGTGCCAGCAGTGAATCACTTGGTTGGACTAGCGGGGGTAAGGGAAGTGAGCAGTTCTTC.

The V gene is TRBV4-2, the J gene TRBJ2-7; TRBD2 agrees at 7 bases. The CDR3 extends over 14 amino acids. The J segment lost 2 bases and the V segment lost 2 bases, leaving 3 bases of the junction unmatched. The germline gives CDR1 LGHNA, CDR2 YNFKEQ. The CDR3 spells CASSQTSEAYEQYF. The CDR3 DNA sequence: TGTGCCAGCAGCCAAACTAGCGAGGCCTACGAGCAGTACTTC.

The chain employs TRBV18 and TRBJ2-3; D is perhaps TRBD2 (5 bases). Trimming stripped 1 base from V and 2 bases from J, with 7 bases between. CDR3 length equals 14 residues. Germline V gene sequence: CDR1 KGHSH, CDR2 LQKENI. The CDR3 here is CASSPRELTDTQYF. For the CDR3, the DNA is TGTGCCAGCTCACCACGGGAGCTCACAGATACGCAGTATTTT.

The chain employs TRBV11-2 and TRBJ2-1, with 12 bases identical to TRBD2. The CDR3 length is 18 residues. Germline CDR1 and CDR2: SGHAT and FQNNGV. V lost 3 bases, J lost 5 bases, and 11 bases stayed unmatched. The CDR3 here is CASSFRTSGAFRDNEQFF. CDR3 coding DNA: TGTGCCAGCAGCTTCAGGACTAGCGGGGCTTTTAGGGACAATGAGCAGTTCTTC.

The CDR3 DNA reads TGTGCCAGCAGCCCGTGGACTAGCGGGGGGGTCGATGAGCAGTTCTTC. It specifies CASSPWTSGGVDEQFF. This rearrangement joins TRBV9 to TRBJ2-1; TRBD2 agrees at 15 bases. The CDR3 consists of 16 residues. V shed 4 bases and J 8 bases; nucleotides not matched to a gene: 7. The germline gives CDR1 SGDLS, CDR2 YYNGEE.

The chain joins TRBV7-9 to TRBJ2-5; 14 bases agree with TRBD2. CDR1 SEHNR and CDR2 FQNEAQ come from the germline V gene (reference sequence). The CDR3 sequence is 18 residues long. Trimming removed 5 bases from V and 5 bases from J; junction bases left unmatched: 13. CDR3 sequence reads: CASSDTRLAGGIGETQYF. The CDR3 DNA sequence: TGTGCCAGCAGCGATACCCGACTAGCGGGAGGGATCGGGGAGACCCAGTACTTC.

The chain links TRBV18 to TRBJ2-5; 9 bases fit TRBD1. CDR3 length: 15 amino acids. J lost 2 bases, V lost 0 bases, and 1 base had no gene match. Germline CDR1 KGHSH, CDR2 LQKENI. The CDR3 sequence: CASSPPGQGQETQYF. CDR3 sequence (DNA): TGTGCCAGCTCACCACCGGGACAGGGACAAGAGACCCAGTACTTC.

The chain links TRBV7-9 to TRBJ1-3; perhaps TRBD1 as D (5 bases). The germline gives CDR1 SEHNR, CDR2 FQNEAQ (reference sequence). Trimming removed 5 bases from V and 0 bases from J, with 11 bases in between. CDR3 length: 15 residues. The CDR3 region is CASSPGLASGNTIYF. The DNA of the CDR3 is TGTGCCAGCAGCCCGGGACTCGCCTCTGGAAACACCATATATTTT.

This clone was detected only a few times. The chain combines TRBV28 with TRBJ1-1, with 10 positions matching TRBD1. The CDR3 runs to 15 residues. V was clipped by 5 bases and J by 7 bases; unmatched bases: 10. The germline V gene encodes CDR1 MDHEN and CDR2 SYDVKM. CDR3 nucleotides: TGTGCCAGCAGTCCAGATCCGGACAGGGGGGTTGAAGCTTTCTTT. The encoded protein is CASSPDPDRGVEAFF.

The chain employs TRBV7-9 and TRBJ2-2; 9 bases agree with TRBD1. There are 17 residues in the CDR3. From germline, CDR1 is SEHNR and CDR2 FQNEAQ (reference sequence). V shed 6 bases and J 5 bases; nucleotides not matched to a gene: 13. The CDR3 coding sequence is TGTGCCAGCAGGCCCAGGGACAGGGACGTCGAAACCGGGGAGCTGTTTTTT. Its protein product is CASRPRDRDVETGELFF. Supplemented by reference TRBV7-9 and TRBJ2-2, the full variable domain reads DTGVSQNPRHKITKRGQNVTFRCDPISEHNRLYWYRQTLGQGPEFLTYFQNEAQLEKSRLLSDRFSAERPKGSFSTLEIQRTEQGDSAMYLCASRPRDRDVETGELFFGEGSRLTVL.

The table lists this clone with a count of one. The chain is built from TRBV9 and TRBJ2-3; TRBD2 is a possible D gene (6 bases). Germline CDR1 is SGDLS and CDR2 is YYNGEE. CDR3 length: 15 residues. V lost 1 base and J 6 bases, leaving 15 bases between the germline ends. The CDR3 is CASSVLDYARDTQYF. In DNA form, the CDR3 reads TGTGCCAGCAGCGTACTGGACTACGCTAGGGATACGCAGTATTTT. The whole variable domain, filled in from reference TRBV9 and TRBJ2-3, reads DSGVTQTPKHLITATGQRVTLRCSPRSGDLSVYWYQQSLDQGLQFLIQYYNGEERAKGNILERFSAQQFPDLHSELNLSSLELGDSALYFCASSVLDYARDTQYFGPGTRLTVL.

The chain has TRBV4-2 and TRBJ2-1; TRBD2 matches 12 bases. Germline V gene sequence: CDR1 LGHNA, CDR2 YNFKEQ. The CDR3 has 14 residues. The trim removed 1 base at V and 10 bases at J, leaving 2 bases unmatched. CDR3 coding DNA: TGTGCCAGCAGCCAAGGAGGACTAGCGGGGGAGCAGTTCTTC. It codes for CASSQGGLAGEQFF.

The chain employs TRBV18 and TRBJ2-5; 11 bases line up with TRBD1. This CDR3 spans 15 amino acids. The V gene's germline CDR1 is KGHSH and CDR2 LQKENI. V gave up 3 bases and J gave up 4 bases; unmatched junction bases: 4. CDR3 coding DNA: TGTGCCAGCTCACCGAGGACAGGGGGCTCAGAGACCCAGTACTTC. It encodes CASSPRTGGSETQYF.

This chain joins TRBV2 and TRBJ2-2; the D gene is possibly TRBD1 (6 bases). With 5 bases removed from V and 5 bases from J, the gap between germline ends came to 21 bases. This CDR3 has 17 residues. CDR1 SNHLY and CDR2 FYNNEI come from the germline V gene. Here the CDR3 reads CASSSRYYRVVTGELFF. CDR3 nucleotide sequence: TGTGCCAGCAGTTCACGGTATTACAGGGTTGTAACCGGGGAGCTGTTTTTT.

The V and J genes are TRBV27 and TRBJ2-1; 10 nucleotides agree with TRBD2. Losses at the gene ends were 5 bases for V and 2 bases for J; bases not matched to a gene: 3. CDR1 MNHEY and CDR2 SMNVEV come from the germline V gene (reference sequence). This CDR3 region has 15 residues. The chain's CDR3 is CASSPGLAAYNEQFF. CDR3 sequence (DNA): TGTGCCAGCAGTCCAGGACTAGCGGCCTACAATGAGCAGTTCTTC.

The gene calls are TRBV5-6 and TRBJ1-2; D unresolved. CDR3 length: 13 residues. Trimming removed 2 bases at V and 6 bases at J, with 11 bases between. The germline V gene has CDR1 SGHDT and CDR2 YYEEEE. The chain's CDR3 is CASSFGLYNGYTF. The CDR3, as DNA: TGTGCCAGCAGCTTCGGACTGTACAATGGCTACACCTTC. Together with reference TRBV5-6 and TRBJ1-2, the CDR3 gives the full variable domain: DAGVTQSPTHLIKTRGQQVTLRCSPKSGHDTVSWYQQALGQGPQFIFQYYEEEERQRGNFPDRFSGHQFPNYSSELNVNALLLGDSALYLCASSFGLYNGYTFGSGTRLTVV.

The gene calls are TRBV18 and TRBJ1-1; TRBD1 might be the D (6 bases). V lost 1 base and J lost 0, with 12 bases in between. The CDR3 is made up of 16 amino acids. Germline assignment: CDR1 KGHSH and CDR2 LQKENI. CDR3 nucleotide sequence: TGTGCCAGCTCACCACAACAGGGTTTAATGAACACTGAAGCTTTCTTT. Its protein product is CASSPQQGLMNTEAFF.

Only one count was recorded for this clone. The gene calls are TRBV2 and TRBJ2-6, with 7 bases matching TRBD1. CDR1 is SNHLY and CDR2 is FYNNEI in the germline V gene. V lost 10 bases to trimming and J lost 2 bases; unmatched junction nucleotides: 11. The CDR3 sequence is 16 residues long. Written as DNA, the CDR3 is TGTGCCACCGCTCGACAGGGAACCGCTGGGGCCAACGTCCTGACTTTC. It yields the protein CATARQGTAGANVLTF.

This clone has just one count. V gene TRBV7-9 combines with J gene TRBJ2-2; D gene ambiguous. The germline V gene has CDR1 SEHNR and CDR2 FQNEAQ (reference sequence). The CDR3 consists of 16 residues. The germline V and J ends were trimmed by 3 bases and 0 bases, with 11 bases remaining between them. This chain's CDR3 is CASSFYSTANTGELFF. In DNA, the CDR3 is TGTGCCAGCAGCTTTTATAGCACTGCGAACACCGGGGAGCTGTTTTTT.

The chain recombines TRBV29-1 with TRBJ1-1, with unresolved D. CDR1 is SQVTM, CDR2 ANQGSEA, per germline. This CDR3 is built from 12 residues. V lost 8 bases and J lost 3, with 13 bases in between. Here the CDR3 reads CSTSRVHTEAFF. In DNA, the CDR3 is TGCAGCACCTCGAGGGTGCACACTGAAGCTTTCTTT.

The J gene is TRBJ2-5, the V gene TRBV6-5, with 8 bases fitting TRBD1. The J call is in doubt because the DNA end fits TRBJ2-7 better. CDR3 size: 14 residues. CDR1 is MNHEY and CDR2 is SVGAGI in the germline V gene. The CDR3 DNA follows: TGTGCCAGCAGTCTAGGACAGGGAGTCTACGAGCAGTACTTC. This codes for CASSLGQGVYEQYF.

The V gene is TRBV25-1, the J gene TRBJ2-2; 7 bases align to TRBD2. The J segment lost 5 bases and the V segment lost 2 bases, leaving 2 bases of the junction unmatched. In germline, CDR1 is MGHDK, CDR2 SYGVNS. CDR3 length: 14 residues. The CDR3 region is CASSEKGGTGELFF. CDR3 nucleotides: TGTGCCAGCAGTGAAAAGGGAGGGACCGGGGAGCTGTTTTTT.

This rearrangement joins TRBV7-9 to TRBJ2-2; 7 bases match TRBD1. Trimming cost V 5 bases and J 2 bases; bases outside gene matches: 8. CDR1 is SEHNR and CDR2 is FQNEAQ in the germline V gene (reference sequence). The CDR3 covers 16 residues. CDR3 residues: CASSPQGQINTGELFF. For the CDR3, the DNA is TGTGCCAGCAGCCCCCAGGGACAGATAAACACCGGGGAGCTGTTTTTT.

In its sample, this clone was seen a few times. The J gene is TRBJ2-1, the V gene TRBV27; 9 bases are a match to TRBD2. V lost 7 bases, J lost 8 bases, and 12 bases stayed unmatched. This CDR3 spans 15 amino acids. The germline V gene has CDR1 MNHEY and CDR2 SMNVEV (reference sequence). In nucleotides, the CDR3 is TGTGCCAGCACCCCTATAGCGGGAGTCGGCTATGAGCAGTTCTTC. Protein product: CASTPIAGVGYEQFF.

This clone was seen just once. The chain has TRBV7-3 and TRBJ1-1; D unresolved. The CDR3 runs 15 residues. V was shortened by 2 bases and J by 0 bases, with 10 bases between the two germline ends. Per germline, CDR1 SGHTA and CDR2 FQGTGA. The CDR3 region is CASSLLRRLNTEAFF. CDR3 DNA: TGTGCCAGCAGCTTATTGCGAAGATTGAACACTGAAGCTTTCTTT.

The chain recombines TRBV2 with TRBJ2-5; TRBD2 aligns across 9 bases. CDR3 size: 13 residues. Germline V CDR1 and CDR2: SNHLY, FYNNEI. J gave up 5 bases and V 3 bases, and 1 base lay outside the gene matches. For the CDR3, the DNA is TGTGCCAGCAGTGAGCGGGGGGGGGAGACCCAGTACTTC. Its translation: CASSERGGETQYF. The variable domain in full, with the rest retrieved from reference TRBV2 and TRBJ2-5, is EPEVTQTPSHQVTQMGQEVILRCVPISNHLYFYWYRQILGQKVEFLVSFYNNEISEKSEIFDDQFSVERPDGSNFTLKIRSTKLEDSAMYFCASSERGGETQYFGPGTRLLVL.